This T cell receptor beta chain was observed in a study of identical twins. Overall study results and limits: Sequences that were beta out-of-frame showed weaker excess twin sharing. In cord blood, abundant beta clonotypes had fewer insertions; memory showed no trend.

This clonotype showed up just a few times. Antigen unknown. The CDR3 sequence is 15 residues long. CDR1 and CDR2 (germline): SGHTA, FQGNSA. J gave up 1 base and V 1 base, and 0 bases lay outside the gene matches. The cDNA had a unique molecular identifier and a template-switch universal primer site. Using its own MiXCR run on the 5' RACE reads, TCRdb lists one record per CDR3 protein. Here the sample spans a few hundred thousand distinct CDR3 sequences, approximately 10% being singletons. The same data also went into a second study, on yellow fever vaccine responses in identical twins.

V usage is TRBV7-2 and J usage is TRBJ2-4; 8 bases line up with TRBD1. The sequenced sample was PBMCs. The source of this sequence is a woman between 18 and 29 years old in good health. The CDR3 DNA sequence: TGTGCCAGCAGCTTAGACAGGGGGGCCAAAAACATTCAGTACTTC. This gives the protein CASSLDRGAKNIQYF.